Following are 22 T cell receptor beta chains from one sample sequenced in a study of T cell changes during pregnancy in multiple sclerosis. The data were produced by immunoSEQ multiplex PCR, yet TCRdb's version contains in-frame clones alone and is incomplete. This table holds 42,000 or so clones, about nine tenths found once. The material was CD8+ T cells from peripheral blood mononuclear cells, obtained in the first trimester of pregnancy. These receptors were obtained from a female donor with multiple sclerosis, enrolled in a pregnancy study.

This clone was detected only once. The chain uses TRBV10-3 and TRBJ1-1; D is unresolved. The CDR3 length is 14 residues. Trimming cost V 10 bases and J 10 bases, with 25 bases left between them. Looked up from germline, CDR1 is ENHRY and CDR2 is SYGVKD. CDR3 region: CATRREGPMVGAFF. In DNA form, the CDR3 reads TGTGCCACCAGGAGGGAGGGCCCGATGGTAGGAGCTTTCTTT.

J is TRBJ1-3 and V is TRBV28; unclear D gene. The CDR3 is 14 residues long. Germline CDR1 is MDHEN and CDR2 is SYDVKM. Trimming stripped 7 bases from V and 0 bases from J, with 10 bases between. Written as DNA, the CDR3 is TGTGCCAGCACCCCCCCGAGCTCTGGAAACACCATATATTTT. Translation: CASTPPSSGNTIYF.

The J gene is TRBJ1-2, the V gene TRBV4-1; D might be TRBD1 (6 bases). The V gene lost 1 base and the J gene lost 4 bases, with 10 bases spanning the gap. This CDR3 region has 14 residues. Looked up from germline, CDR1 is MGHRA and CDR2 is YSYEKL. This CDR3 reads CASSQGDTVYGYTF. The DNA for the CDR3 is TGCGCCAGCAGCCAAGGGGACACCGTCTATGGCTACACCTTC.

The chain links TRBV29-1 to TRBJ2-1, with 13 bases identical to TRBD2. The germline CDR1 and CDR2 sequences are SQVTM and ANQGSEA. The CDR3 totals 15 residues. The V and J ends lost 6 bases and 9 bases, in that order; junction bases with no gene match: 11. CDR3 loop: CSVLPTSGRAAEQFF. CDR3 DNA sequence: TGCAGCGTCCTCCCCACTAGCGGGAGGGCCGCTGAGCAGTTCTTC.

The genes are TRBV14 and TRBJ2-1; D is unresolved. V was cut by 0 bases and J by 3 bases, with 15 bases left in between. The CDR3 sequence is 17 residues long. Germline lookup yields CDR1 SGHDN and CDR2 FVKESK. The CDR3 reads CASSQDPVVRVYNEQFF. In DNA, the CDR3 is TGTGCCAGCAGCCAAGATCCCGTAGTTCGGGTCTACAATGAGCAGTTCTTC.

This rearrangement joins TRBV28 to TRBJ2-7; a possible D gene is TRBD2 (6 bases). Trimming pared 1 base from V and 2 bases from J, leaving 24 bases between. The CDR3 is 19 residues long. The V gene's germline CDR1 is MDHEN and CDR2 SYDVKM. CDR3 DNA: TGTGCCAGCAGTTTATCGCCCCCGGGAAGGCGGGGAATGACCTACGAGCAGTACTTC. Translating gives CASSLSPPGRRGMTYEQYF.

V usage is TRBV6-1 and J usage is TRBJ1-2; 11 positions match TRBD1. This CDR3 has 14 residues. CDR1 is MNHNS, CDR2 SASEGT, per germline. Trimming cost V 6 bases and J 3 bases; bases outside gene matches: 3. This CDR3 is CASRPGQGDYGYTF. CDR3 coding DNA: TGTGCCAGCAGACCGGGACAGGGGGACTATGGCTACACCTTC.

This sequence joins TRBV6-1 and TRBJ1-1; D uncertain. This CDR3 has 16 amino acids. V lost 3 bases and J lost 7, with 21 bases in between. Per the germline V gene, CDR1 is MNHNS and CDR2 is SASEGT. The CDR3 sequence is CASSDFPSSWHFEAFF. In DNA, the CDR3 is TGTGCCAGCAGTGATTTCCCCTCGTCCTGGCATTTTGAAGCTTTCTTT.

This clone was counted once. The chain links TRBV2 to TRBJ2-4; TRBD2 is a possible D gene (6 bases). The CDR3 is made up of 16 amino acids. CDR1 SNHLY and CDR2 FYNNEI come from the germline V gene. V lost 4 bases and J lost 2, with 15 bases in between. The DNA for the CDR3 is TGTGCCAGCAGTGTAGGAGGGCCAGACTCCAAAAACATTCAGTACTTC. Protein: CASSVGGPDSKNIQYF.

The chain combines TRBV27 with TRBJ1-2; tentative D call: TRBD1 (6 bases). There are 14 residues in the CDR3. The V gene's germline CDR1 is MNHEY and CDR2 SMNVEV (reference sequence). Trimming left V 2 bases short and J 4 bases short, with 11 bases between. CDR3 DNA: TGTGCCAGCAGTTTAGGCGGGGGCGGCTATGGCTACACCTTC. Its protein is CASSLGGGGYGYTF.

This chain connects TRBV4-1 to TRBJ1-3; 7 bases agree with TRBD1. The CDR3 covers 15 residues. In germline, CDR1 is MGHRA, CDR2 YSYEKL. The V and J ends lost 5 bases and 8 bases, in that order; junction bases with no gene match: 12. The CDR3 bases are TGCGCCAGCAGCGAAATGATCCAGGGGGAGGACACCATATATTTT. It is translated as CASSEMIQGEDTIYF.

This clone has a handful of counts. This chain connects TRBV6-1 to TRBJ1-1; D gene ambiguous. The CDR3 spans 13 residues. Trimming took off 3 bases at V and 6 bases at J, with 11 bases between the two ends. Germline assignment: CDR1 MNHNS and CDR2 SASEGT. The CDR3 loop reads CASSDANMAEAFF. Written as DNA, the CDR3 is TGTGCCAGCAGTGACGCCAACATGGCTGAAGCTTTCTTT.

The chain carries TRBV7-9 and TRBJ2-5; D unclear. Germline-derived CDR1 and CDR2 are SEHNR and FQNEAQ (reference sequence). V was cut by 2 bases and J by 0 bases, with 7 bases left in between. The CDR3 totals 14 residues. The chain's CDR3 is CASSLLQYQETQYF. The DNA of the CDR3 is TGTGCCAGCAGCTTACTACAGTACCAAGAGACCCAGTACTTC.

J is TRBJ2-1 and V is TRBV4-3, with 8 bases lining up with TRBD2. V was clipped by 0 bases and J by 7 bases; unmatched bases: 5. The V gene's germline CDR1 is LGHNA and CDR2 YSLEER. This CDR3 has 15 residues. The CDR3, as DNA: TGCGCCAGCAGCCAAGAATTAGCGGGGTTAAATGAGCAGTTCTTC. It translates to CASSQELAGLNEQFF.

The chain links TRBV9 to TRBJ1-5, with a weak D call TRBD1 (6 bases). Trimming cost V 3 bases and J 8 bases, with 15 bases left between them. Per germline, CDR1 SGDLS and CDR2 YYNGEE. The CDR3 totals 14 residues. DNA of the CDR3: TGTGCCAGCAGCGAAACGGACAGCCTCAAGCCCCAGCATTTT. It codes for CASSETDSLKPQHF.

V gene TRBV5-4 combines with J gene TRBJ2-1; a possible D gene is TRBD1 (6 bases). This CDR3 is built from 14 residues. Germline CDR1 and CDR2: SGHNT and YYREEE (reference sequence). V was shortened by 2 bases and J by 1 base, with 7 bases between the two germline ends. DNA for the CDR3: TGTGCCAGCAGCTTAGGGGGTTCCTACAATGAGCAGTTCTTC. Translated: CASSLGGSYNEQFF.

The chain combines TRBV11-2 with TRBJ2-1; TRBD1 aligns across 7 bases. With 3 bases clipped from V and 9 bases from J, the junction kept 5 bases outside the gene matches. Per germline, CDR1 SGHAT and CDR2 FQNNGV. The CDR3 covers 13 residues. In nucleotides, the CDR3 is TGTGCCAGCAGCTTCAAACAGGGGAGTGAGCAGTTCTTC. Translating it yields CASSFKQGSEQFF.

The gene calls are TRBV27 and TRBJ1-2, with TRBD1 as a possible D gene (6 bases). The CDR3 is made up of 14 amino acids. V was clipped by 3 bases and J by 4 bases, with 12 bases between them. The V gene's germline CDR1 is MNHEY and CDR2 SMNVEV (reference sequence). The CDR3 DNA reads TGTGCCAGCAGTTTCGGGACATCTTCCTATGGCTACACCTTC. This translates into CASSFGTSSYGYTF.

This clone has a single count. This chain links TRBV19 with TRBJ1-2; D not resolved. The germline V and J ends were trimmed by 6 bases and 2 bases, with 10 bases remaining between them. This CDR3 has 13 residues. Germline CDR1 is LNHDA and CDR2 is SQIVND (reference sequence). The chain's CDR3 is CASSPTENYGYTF. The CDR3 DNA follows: TGTGCCAGTAGCCCCACAGAAAACTATGGCTACACCTTC.

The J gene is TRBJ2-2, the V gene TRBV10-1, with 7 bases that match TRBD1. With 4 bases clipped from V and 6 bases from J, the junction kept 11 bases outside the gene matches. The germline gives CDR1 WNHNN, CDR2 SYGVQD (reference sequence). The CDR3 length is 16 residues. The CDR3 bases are TGCGCCAGCAGTGGGGGACAGTCCCTGAGCCCCGGGGAGCTGTTTTTT. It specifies CASSGGQSLSPGELFF.

The CDR3 protein is CAWSDAGSSYEQYF. The CDR3 region has the DNA TGTGCCTGGAGTGATGCGGGGAGCTCTTACGAGCAGTACTTC. The rearrangement uses TRBV30 and TRBJ2-7, with D possibly being TRBD2 (6 bases). Germline values: CDR1 GTSNPN, CDR2 SVGIG (reference sequence). CDR3 length: 14 amino acids. V was shortened by 1 base and J by 4 bases, with 14 bases between the two germline ends.

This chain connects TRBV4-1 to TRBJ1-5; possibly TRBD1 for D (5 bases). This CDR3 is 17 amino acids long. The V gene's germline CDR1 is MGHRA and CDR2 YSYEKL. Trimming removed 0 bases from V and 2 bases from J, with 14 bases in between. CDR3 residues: CASSQDLWGWGNQPQHF. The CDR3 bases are TGCGCCAGCAGCCAAGATCTTTGGGGCTGGGGCAATCAGCCCCAGCATTTT.